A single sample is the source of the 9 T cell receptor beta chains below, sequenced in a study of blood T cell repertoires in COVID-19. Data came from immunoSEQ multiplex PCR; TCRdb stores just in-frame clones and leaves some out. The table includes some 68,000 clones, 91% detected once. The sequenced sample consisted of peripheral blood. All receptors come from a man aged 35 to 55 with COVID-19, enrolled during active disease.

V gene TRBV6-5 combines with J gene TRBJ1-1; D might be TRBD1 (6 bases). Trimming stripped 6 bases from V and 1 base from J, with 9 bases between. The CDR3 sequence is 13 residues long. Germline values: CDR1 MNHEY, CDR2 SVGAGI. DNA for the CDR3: TGTGCCAGCAGATCGGACAGGAACACTGAAGCTTTCTTT. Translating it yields CASRSDRNTEAFF.

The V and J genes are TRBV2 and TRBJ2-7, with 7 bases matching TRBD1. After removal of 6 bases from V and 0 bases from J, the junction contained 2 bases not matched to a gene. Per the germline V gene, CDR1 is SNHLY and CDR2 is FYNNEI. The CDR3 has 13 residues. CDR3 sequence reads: CASRGTVSYEQYF. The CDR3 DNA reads TGTGCCAGCAGGGGGACAGTCTCCTACGAGCAGTACTTC.

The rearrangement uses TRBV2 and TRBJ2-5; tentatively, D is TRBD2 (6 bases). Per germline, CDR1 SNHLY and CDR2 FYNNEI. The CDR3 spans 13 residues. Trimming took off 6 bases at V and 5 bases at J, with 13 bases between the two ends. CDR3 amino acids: CASSRLEAETQYF. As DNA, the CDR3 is TGTGCCAGCAGCAGACTAGAGGCCGAGACCCAGTACTTC.

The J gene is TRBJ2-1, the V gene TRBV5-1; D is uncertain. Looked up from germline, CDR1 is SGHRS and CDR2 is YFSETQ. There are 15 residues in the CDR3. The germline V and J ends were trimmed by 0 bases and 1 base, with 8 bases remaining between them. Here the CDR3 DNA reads TGCGCCAGCAGCTTGGAAACTCAATCCTACAATGAGCAGTTCTTC. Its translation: CASSLETQSYNEQFF. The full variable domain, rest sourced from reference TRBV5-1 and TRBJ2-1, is KAGVTQTPRYLIKTRGQQVTLSCSPISGHRSVSWYQQTPGQGLQFLFEYFSETQRNKGNFPGRFSGRQFSNSRSEMNVSTLELGDSALYLCASSLETQSYNEQFFGPGTRLTVL.

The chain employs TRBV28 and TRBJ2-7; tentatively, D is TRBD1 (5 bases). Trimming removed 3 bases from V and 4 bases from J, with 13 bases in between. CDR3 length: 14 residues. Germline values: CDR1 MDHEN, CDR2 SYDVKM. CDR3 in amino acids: CASSLGRRDYEQYF. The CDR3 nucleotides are TGTGCCAGCAGTTTGGGTCGCAGGGATTACGAGCAGTACTTC.

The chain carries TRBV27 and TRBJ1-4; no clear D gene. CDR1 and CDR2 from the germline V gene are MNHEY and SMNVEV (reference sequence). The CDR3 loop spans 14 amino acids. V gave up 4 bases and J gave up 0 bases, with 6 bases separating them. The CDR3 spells CASSWAATNEKLFF. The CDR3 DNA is TGTGCCAGCAGTTGGGCAGCAACTAATGAAAAACTGTTTTTT.

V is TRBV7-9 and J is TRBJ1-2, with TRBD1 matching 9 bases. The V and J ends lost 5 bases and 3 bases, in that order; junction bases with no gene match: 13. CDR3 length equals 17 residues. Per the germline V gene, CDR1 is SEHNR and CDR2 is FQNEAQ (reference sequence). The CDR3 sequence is CASSVQGRDRAYYGYTF. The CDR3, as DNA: TGTGCCAGCAGCGTCCAGGGCCGGGACAGGGCATACTATGGCTACACCTTC.

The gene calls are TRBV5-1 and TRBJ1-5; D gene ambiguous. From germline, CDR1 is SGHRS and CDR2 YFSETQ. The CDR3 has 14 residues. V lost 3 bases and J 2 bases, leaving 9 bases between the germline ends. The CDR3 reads CASSSGLRNQPQHF. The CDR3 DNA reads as TGCGCCAGCAGCTCGGGTTTACGCAATCAGCCCCAGCATTTT.

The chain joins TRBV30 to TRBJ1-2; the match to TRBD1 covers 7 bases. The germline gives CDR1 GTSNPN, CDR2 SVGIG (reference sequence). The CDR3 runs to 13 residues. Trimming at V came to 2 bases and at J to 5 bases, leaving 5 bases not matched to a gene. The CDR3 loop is CAWSPQGLYGYTF. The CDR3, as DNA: TGTGCCTGGAGTCCACAGGGGCTGTATGGCTACACCTTC.